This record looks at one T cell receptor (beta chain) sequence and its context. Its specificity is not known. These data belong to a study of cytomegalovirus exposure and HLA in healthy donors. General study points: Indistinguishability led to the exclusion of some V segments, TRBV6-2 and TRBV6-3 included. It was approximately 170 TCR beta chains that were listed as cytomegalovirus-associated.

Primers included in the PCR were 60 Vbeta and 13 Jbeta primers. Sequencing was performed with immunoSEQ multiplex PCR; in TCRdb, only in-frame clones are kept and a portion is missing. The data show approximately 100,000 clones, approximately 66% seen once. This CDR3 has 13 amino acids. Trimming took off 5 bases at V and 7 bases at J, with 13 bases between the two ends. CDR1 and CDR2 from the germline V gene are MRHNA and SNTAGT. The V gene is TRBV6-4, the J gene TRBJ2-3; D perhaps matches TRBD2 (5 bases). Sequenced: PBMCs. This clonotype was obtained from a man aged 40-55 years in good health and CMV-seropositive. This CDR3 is CASSSLAGNTQYF. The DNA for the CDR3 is TGTGCCAGCAGTAGCCTAGCCGGGAATACGCAGTATTTT.